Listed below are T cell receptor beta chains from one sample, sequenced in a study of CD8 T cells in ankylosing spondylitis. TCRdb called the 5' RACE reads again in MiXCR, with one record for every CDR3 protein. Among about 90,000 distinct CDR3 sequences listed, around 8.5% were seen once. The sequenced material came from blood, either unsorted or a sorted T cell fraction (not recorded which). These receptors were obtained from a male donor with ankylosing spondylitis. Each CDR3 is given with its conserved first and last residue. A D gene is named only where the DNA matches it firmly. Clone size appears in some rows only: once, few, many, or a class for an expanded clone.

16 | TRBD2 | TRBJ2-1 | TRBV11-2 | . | TGTGCCAGCAGCTCGACCGGGGCGGGACTATACAATGAGCAGTTCTTC | CASSSTGAGLYNEQFF
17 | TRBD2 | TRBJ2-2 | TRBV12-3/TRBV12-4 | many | TGTGCCAGCAGTTTGGGACTAGCGGGATCGAACACCGGGGAGCTGTTTTTT | CASSLGLAGSNTGELFF
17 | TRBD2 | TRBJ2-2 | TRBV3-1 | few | TGTGCCAGCAGCCTCACAGGACTAGCGGAAAACACCGGGGAGCTGTTTTTT | CASSLTGLAENTGELFF
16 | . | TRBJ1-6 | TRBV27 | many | TGTGCCAGCAGTTTAGTGGGACTTGGCCATAATTCACCCCTCCACTTT | CASSLVGLGHNSPLHF
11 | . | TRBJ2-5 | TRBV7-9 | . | TGTGCCAGCAGCGGGACGGAGACCCAGTACTTC | CASSGTETQYF
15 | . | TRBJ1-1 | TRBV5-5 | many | TGTGCCAGCAGCTTTTATATAGCCATGAACACTGAAGCTTTCTTT | CASSFYIAMNTEAFF
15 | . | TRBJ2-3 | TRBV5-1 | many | TGCGCCAGCAGCTTTGACGCCCCTAGCACAGATACGCAGTATTTT | CASSFDAPSTDTQYF
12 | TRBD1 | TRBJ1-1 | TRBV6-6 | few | TGTGCCAGCAGTCAGGACAGGTTTGAAGCTTTCTTT | CASSQDRFEAFF
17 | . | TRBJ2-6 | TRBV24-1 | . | TGTGCCACCGAGGGAGGACGTACCAGCTCTGGGGCCAACGTCCTGACTTTC | CATEGGRTSSGANVLTF
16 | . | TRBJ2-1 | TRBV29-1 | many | TGCAGCGTTGAGGGCAGGAGGGGATCCTCCTACAATGAGCAGTTCTTC | CSVEGRRGSSYNEQFF
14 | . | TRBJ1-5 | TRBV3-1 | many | TGTGCCAGCAGCCAAGACACAGGGTGGCAGCCCCAGCATTTT | CASSQDTGWQPQHF
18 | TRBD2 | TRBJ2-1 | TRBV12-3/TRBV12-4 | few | TGTGCCAGCAGTTTAGTGAGCGGGGTACTTTTCTCCTACAATGAGCAGTTCTTC | CASSLVSGVLFSYNEQFF
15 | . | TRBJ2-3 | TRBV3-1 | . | TGTGCCAGCAGCCAAGCGGGAGCGGGCCCAGATACGCAGTATTTT | CASSQAGAGPDTQYF
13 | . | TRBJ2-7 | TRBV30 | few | TGTGCCTGGAGTATAGGGGGGGAATACGAGCAGTACTTC | CAWSIGGEYEQYF
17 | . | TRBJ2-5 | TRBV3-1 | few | TGTGCCAGCAGCCCAGGCCCCCGGACAGCACTCGTAGAGACCCAGTACTTC | CASSPGPRTALVETQYF
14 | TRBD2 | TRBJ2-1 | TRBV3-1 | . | TGTGCCAGCAGCCAAGTCGGACTAGCGTGGGAGCAGTTCTTC | CASSQVGLAWEQFF